This entry concerns a single T cell receptor (beta chain). The antigen is undetermined. The data belong to a study of cytomegalovirus exposure and HLA in healthy donors. Use of 60 Vbeta and 13 Jbeta primers characterized the PCR. The assay was immunoSEQ multiplex PCR, and TCRdb's table has in-frame clones only and misses some. The sample shows over 110,000 clones, less than 80% of them seen only once. Germline CDR1 is MDHEN and CDR2 is SYDVKM. CDR3 length: 17 amino acids. V lost 5 bases and J lost 5; bases outside the gene matches: 13. Findings of the study overall: In terms of immune exposure information, only CMV serostatus was available. TCR beta sequences reportedly predicted most subjects' HLA-A and HLA-B alleles accurately. A later analysis, which compared TCR beta chains of equal frequency, found the HLA-associated ones more clonally expanded.

The J gene is TRBJ2-1, the V gene TRBV28; TRBD2 agrees at 9 bases. Specimen: PBMCs. The clonotype originates from a woman in her forties or fifties in good health and CMV-seropositive. The CDR3, as DNA: TGTGCCAGCAGTATCCGCATCGGCCGCGGGGGGGACAATGAGCAGTTCTTC. Translation: CASSIRIGRGGDNEQFF.